A single sample gave rise to the 23 T cell receptor beta chains below, sequenced in a study of blood T cell repertoires in COVID-19. Some clones are missing from TCRdb's copy, which holds only in-frame ones; the method was immunoSEQ multiplex PCR. The sample holds fewer than 85,000 clones; 70% to 80% are singletons and the top ten take 35%. Sequenced sample: peripheral blood. These receptor sequences come from a woman in her 70s with acute or convalescent COVID-19.

This chain links TRBV5-4 with TRBJ1-2, with a possible D match to TRBD1 (5 bases). The ends were cut back, 0 bases at V and 2 bases at J, with 11 bases in the middle. The CDR3 covers 15 residues. Germline V lookup: CDR1 SGHNT, CDR2 YYREEE (reference sequence). DNA for the CDR3: TGTGCCAGCAGCTTGGTCGGCGCAGGGAACTATGGCTACACCTTC. Protein sequence: CASSLVGAGNYGYTF. Based on the CDR3 plus reference TRBV5-4 and TRBJ1-2, the full variable domain is ETGVTQSPTHLIKTRGQQVTLRCSSQSGHNTVSWYQQALGQGPQFIFQYYREEENGRGNFPPRFSGLQFPNYSSELNVNALELDDSALYLCASSLVGAGNYGYTFGSGTRLTVV.

The chain couples TRBV19 to TRBJ1-4; 8 positions agree with TRBD1. The CDR3 loop spans 13 amino acids. Per the germline V gene, CDR1 is LNHDA and CDR2 is SQIVND (reference sequence). V gave up 8 bases and J gave up 8 bases; unmatched junction bases: 7. The CDR3 is CASSQGAAEKLFF. DNA of the CDR3: TGTGCCAGTTCCCAGGGGGCGGCCGAAAAACTGTTTTTT. Full variable domain (rest looked up from reference TRBV19 and TRBJ1-4): DGGITQSPKYLFRKEGQNVTLSCEQNLNHDAMYWYRQDPGQGLRLIYYSQIVNDFQKGDIAEGYSVSREKKESFPLTVTSAQKNPTAFYLCASSQGAAEKLFFGSGTQLSVL.

This chain links TRBV27 with TRBJ2-1; D gene uncertain. This CDR3 is 15 amino acids long. Trimming cost V 4 bases and J 7 bases, with 17 bases left between them. Germline V gives CDR1 MNHEY, CDR2 SMNVEV (reference sequence). The CDR3 spells CASSSPAEAQNEQFF. Here the CDR3 DNA reads TGTGCCAGCAGTTCCCCTGCTGAGGCCCAAAATGAGCAGTTCTTC.

The chain carries TRBV7-2 and TRBJ1-2, with 12 bases lining up with TRBD1. The CDR3 sequence is 15 residues long. Germline V CDR1 and CDR2: SGHTA, FQGNSA. With 5 bases clipped from V and 4 bases from J, the junction kept 5 bases outside the gene matches. CDR3: CASSPGTGGRYGYTF. The DNA of the CDR3 is TGTGCCAGCAGCCCTGGGACAGGGGGCCGCTATGGCTACACCTTC.

V gene TRBV20-1 combines with J gene TRBJ2-7; 10 positions agree with TRBD1. J lost 4 bases, V lost 3 bases, and 9 bases had no gene match. CDR3 size: 15 residues. CDR1 and CDR2 from the germline V gene are DFQATT and SNEGSKA (reference sequence). The CDR3 protein is CSASHLGTGAYEQYF. The CDR3 DNA reads TGCAGTGCTAGTCATCTGGGGACAGGGGCTTACGAGCAGTACTTC.

The chain carries TRBV29-1 and TRBJ2-7; perhaps TRBD1 as D (5 bases). Deletions cut 0 bases from V and 7 bases from J, with 13 bases between. Germline lookup yields CDR1 SQVTM and CDR2 ANQGSEA. This CDR3 comprises 13 residues. The CDR3: CSVEDRTSLEQYF. The CDR3, as DNA: TGCAGCGTTGAAGATCGGACATCCCTTGAGCAGTACTTC.

This chain links TRBV7-2 with TRBJ1-5; tentative D call: TRBD1 (5 bases). CDR3 length equals 15 residues. V was shortened by 7 bases and J by 4 bases, with 17 bases between the two germline ends. Germline CDR1 SGHTA, CDR2 FQGNSA. The CDR3: CASNFGRGRNQPQHF. As DNA, the CDR3 is TGTGCCAGCAACTTCGGAAGGGGTCGGAATCAGCCCCAGCATTTT.

The genes are TRBV7-8 and TRBJ1-3, with 10 bases matching TRBD1. The V and J ends lost 7 bases and 0 bases, in that order; junction bases with no gene match: 6. From germline, CDR1 is SGHVS and CDR2 FQNEAQ. The CDR3 is 16 residues long. In nucleotides, the CDR3 is TGTGCCAGCACCTCGGGACAGGGGATCTCTGGAAACACCATATATTTT. Encoded protein: CASTSGQGISGNTIYF. The full variable domain, completed using reference TRBV7-8 and TRBJ1-3, is GAGVSQSPRYKVAKRGQDVALRCDPISGHVSLFWYQQALGQGPEFLTYFQNEAQLDKSGLPSDRFFAERPEGSVSTLKIQRTQQEDSAVYLCASTSGQGISGNTIYFGEGSWLTVV.

The chain links TRBV3-1 (or the pseudogene TRBV3-2) to TRBJ1-1; tentative D call: TRBD1 (6 bases). V gave up 0 bases and J gave up 8 bases, with 13 bases separating them. This CDR3 comprises 14 residues. Germline CDR1 LGHDT, CDR2 YNNKEL (reference sequence). CDR3 coding DNA: TGTGCCAGCAGCCAAGAAGGGCAGGGGTCCGAAGCTTTCTTT. It translates to CASSQEGQGSEAFF.

The table lists this clone with a few counts. This chain joins TRBV2 and TRBJ1-2; no firm D call. V was shortened by 4 bases and J by 7 bases, with 10 bases between the two germline ends. Germline lookup yields CDR1 SNHLY and CDR2 FYNNEI. The CDR3 consists of 12 residues. CDR3 coding DNA: TGTGCCAGCAGTGTTGAGGTAATTGGCTACACCTTC. It specifies CASSVEVIGYTF.

This chain uses TRBV28 with TRBJ2-3; perhaps TRBD2 as D (6 bases). CDR1 is MDHEN and CDR2 is SYDVKM in the germline V gene. The CDR3 has 14 amino acids. V was clipped by 6 bases and J by 2 bases, with 12 bases between them. The CDR3 sequence is CASSSAGSTDTQYF. CDR3 DNA sequence: TGTGCCAGCAGCTCTGCGGGGTCCACAGATACGCAGTATTTT.

The rearrangement joins TRBV29-1 to TRBJ1-1, with TRBD1 matching over 10 bases. Germline CDR1 is SQVTM and CDR2 is ANQGSEA. This CDR3 is built from 12 residues. Trimming at V came to 4 bases and at J to 10 bases, leaving 6 bases not matched to a gene. Here the CDR3 reads CSVGDRGLGAFF. Here the CDR3 DNA reads TGCAGCGTTGGAGACAGGGGGCTAGGAGCTTTCTTT.

The genes are TRBV30 and TRBJ1-1; D gene uncertain. V gave up 3 bases and J gave up 2 bases, with 10 bases separating them. Germline V gives CDR1 GTSNPN, CDR2 SVGIG (reference sequence). There are 13 residues in the CDR3. The CDR3 region has the DNA TGTGCCTGGAGGCGACTGATAAACACTGAAGCTTTCTTT. Translating it yields CAWRRLINTEAFF. The whole variable domain, remainder taken from reference TRBV30 and TRBJ1-1, is SQTIHQWPATLVQPVGSPLSLECTVEGTSNPNLYWYRQAAGRGLQLLFYSVGIGQISSEVPQNLSASRPQDRQFILSSKKLLLSDSGFYLCAWRRLINTEAFFGQGTRLTVV.

V usage is TRBV5-5 and J usage is TRBJ1-5; no clear D. From germline, CDR1 is SGHKS and CDR2 YYEKEE (reference sequence). This CDR3 spans 15 amino acids. Trimming shortened V by 4 bases and J by 7 bases, and 18 bases separated the two germline ends. The CDR3 DNA follows: TGTGCCAGCAGCCCTGGAGATCTTATGATCCAGCCCCAGCATTTT. Protein sequence: CASSPGDLMIQPQHF.

This chain joins TRBV11-2 and TRBJ1-1; D not certain. Deletions cut 5 bases from V and 7 bases from J, with 8 bases between. There are 11 residues in the CDR3. CDR1 is SGHAT and CDR2 is FQNNGV in the germline V gene. DNA for the CDR3: TGTGCCAGCAGCCTCCGAGGTGAAGCTTTCTTT. It yields the protein CASSLRGEAFF.

This clone was counted once. This sequence joins TRBV28 and TRBJ1-5, with 8 bases matching TRBD1. Germline V gives CDR1 MDHEN, CDR2 SYDVKM. The CDR3 spans 17 residues. V gave up 2 bases and J gave up 4 bases; unmatched junction bases: 10. CDR3 in DNA: TGTGCCAGCAGTTTAGAAGGGCAGGGGGCCGGGAATCAGCCCCAGCATTTT. This codes for CASSLEGQGAGNQPQHF. Full variable domain (remainder filled in from reference TRBV28 and TRBJ1-5): DVKVTQSSRYLVKRTGEKVFLECVQDMDHENMFWYRQDPGLGLRLIYFSYDVKMKEKGDIPEGYSVSREKKERFSLILESASTNQTSMYLCASSLEGQGAGNQPQHFGDGTRLSIL.

In DNA, the CDR3 is TGCGCCAGCAGCTTGGCCTTTACCGGACAGCCTACCTCACCCCTCCACTTT. Its translation is CASSLAFTGQPTSPLHF. This chain connects TRBV5-1 to TRBJ1-6; perhaps TRBD1 as D (6 bases). Trimming removed 0 bases from V and 10 bases from J, with 20 bases in between. The germline CDR1 and CDR2 sequences are SGHRS and YFSETQ. This CDR3 has 17 amino acids. The complete variable domain, with remaining parts taken from reference TRBV5-1 and TRBJ1-6, reads KAGVTQTPRYLIKTRGQQVTLSCSPISGHRSVSWYQQTPGQGLQFLFEYFSETQRNKGNFPGRFSGRQFSNSRSEMNVSTLELGDSALYLCASSLAFTGQPTSPLHFGNGTRLTVT.

This clone was seen only once. The V and J genes are TRBV5-1 and TRBJ1-1; TRBD1 aligns across 10 bases. J lost 4 bases, V lost 3 bases, and 6 bases had no gene match. The length of the CDR3 is 15 residues. Germline-derived CDR1 and CDR2 are SGHRS and YFSETQ. The CDR3 region is CASSSRQGAGTEAFF. Here the CDR3 DNA reads TGCGCCAGCAGCTCCAGACAGGGGGCGGGCACTGAAGCTTTCTTT.

The table lists this clone with a count of one. This chain links TRBV4-3 with TRBJ1-3, with 7 bases matching TRBD1. With V trimmed by 8 bases and J by 3 bases, 7 bases remained unmatched. The CDR3 is 14 amino acids. CDR1 LGHNA and CDR2 YSLEER come from the germline V gene. The CDR3 loop reads CASSNRGGGNTIYF. The CDR3 region has the DNA TGCGCCAGCTCTAACAGGGGCGGTGGAAACACCATATATTTT.

The genes are TRBV7-8 and TRBJ1-2; no clear D. V was trimmed by 4 bases and J by 4 bases, leaving 16 bases between them. The length of the CDR3 is 15 residues. CDR1 SGHVS and CDR2 FQNEAQ come from the germline V gene. For the CDR3, the DNA is TGTGCCAGCAGCTCCCTTGTGGCAGGCGTCTATGGCTACACCTTC. Residues: CASSSLVAGVYGYTF.

In regard to this clone: This specimen includes other DNA sequences encoding the same CDR3. The chain combines TRBV7-9 with TRBJ1-1, with D tentatively TRBD1 (5 bases). CDR1 SEHNR and CDR2 FQNEAQ come from the germline V gene (reference sequence). V shed 5 bases and J shed 3 bases, with 16 bases lying between them. The CDR3 totals 15 residues. Written as DNA, the CDR3 is TGTGCCAGCAGCCTGCTTGACGGGGGGGACACTGAAGCTTTCTTT. Protein sequence: CASSLLDGGDTEAFF.

In nucleotides, the CDR3 is TGCGCCAGCAGCTTTCGGGGGGACGGGGAGCTGTTTTTT. As protein: CASSFRGDGELFF. J is TRBJ2-2 and V is TRBV5-1, with 7 positions matching TRBD2. The ends lost 2 bases at V and 7 bases at J; junction bases unmatched: 2. The CDR3 covers 13 residues. CDR1 is SGHRS, CDR2 YFSETQ, per germline.

The gene calls are TRBV11-2 and TRBJ1-2; 7 nucleotides match TRBD1. The junction had 11 bases not matched to a gene; V was cut back by 5 bases and J by 2 bases. The V gene's germline CDR1 is SGHAT and CDR2 FQNNGV. There are 16 residues in the CDR3. The CDR3 bases are TGTGCCAGCAGCGCCCCCCCGGGACAGCCCAACTATGGCTACACCTTC. The encoded protein is CASSAPPGQPNYGYTF. The full variable domain, its missing parts supplied by reference TRBV11-2 and TRBJ1-2, is EAGVAQSPRYKIIEKRQSVAFWCNPISGHATLYWYQQILGQGPKLLIQFQNNGVVDDSQLPKDRFSAERLKGVDSTLKIQPAKLEDSAVYLCASSAPPGQPNYGYTFGSGTRLTVV.